The entry below describes one TCR beta chain. The data belong to a study of T cell changes during pregnancy in multiple sclerosis. This CDR3 has 14 residues. The germline V and J ends were trimmed by 5 bases and 4 bases, with 14 bases remaining between them. Germline CDR1 SGHVS, CDR2 FNYEAQ. Repertoires were generated with immunoSEQ multiplex PCR, while TCRdb's copy carries only in-frame clones and drops some. The sample comprises about 40,000 clones, roughly 90% of which are singletons, and approximately 7.8% rests with the top ten. The V call is TRBV7-6, the J call TRBJ2-5; a possible D gene is TRBD1 (7 bases). The sample here was CD8+ T cells from peripheral blood mononuclear cells, taken before pregnancy. This sequence originates from a female donor with multiple sclerosis, enrolled in a pregnancy study. The CDR3 coding sequence is TGTGCCAGCAGCCTGGCGGGACAGAGAGAGACCCAGTACTTC. It codes for CASSLAGQRETQYF.